These 5 T cell receptor beta chains originate from one sample sequenced in a study of post-analysis software for immune sequencing data. Findings of the study overall: A handful of TRBV segments, including TRBV5-6, TRBV5-1 and TRBV20-1, were more frequent in patients than controls.

For these receptors, no antigen is known. Unique molecular identifiers had been added to the TCR beta cDNA libraries. TCRdb passed the PCR reads through MiXCR, listing each CDR3 protein once. The table records hundreds of thousands of distinct CDR3 sequences, approximately 60% of them present only once. The sample was blood. All receptors come from a girl aged 2 to 9 with multiple sclerosis.

In its sample, this clonotype was seen a few times. The chain has TRBV29-1 and TRBJ2-3; unclear D gene. The CDR3 sequence is 15 residues long. Trimming left V 6 bases short and J 0 bases short, with 16 bases between. CDR1 SQVTM and CDR2 ANQGSEA come from the germline V gene. This CDR3 is CSVPRLITSTDTQYF. The CDR3 nucleotides read TGCAGCGTGCCCAGACTGATTACTAGCACAGATACGCAGTATTTT.

The chain carries TRBV20-1 and TRBJ1-5; 9 bases fit TRBD1. The CDR3 consists of 14 residues. Germline CDR1 reads DFQATT; CDR2 reads SNEGSKA (reference sequence). Unmatched junction bases numbered 7, after V lost 5 bases and J lost 5 bases. CDR3 sequence reads: CSASGTGFDQPQHF. The CDR3 bases are TGCAGTGCTTCCGGGACAGGGTTCGATCAGCCCCAGCATTTT.

The CDR3 protein is CASSYSGLPTDTQYF. In DNA form, the CDR3 reads TGTGCCAGCAGTTACTCGGGACTTCCCACAGATACGCAGTATTTT. The chain carries TRBV6-6 and TRBJ2-3; D possibly corresponds to TRBD2 (6 bases). There are 15 residues in the CDR3. V gave up 0 bases and J gave up 2 bases, with 9 bases separating them. CDR1 and CDR2 from the germline V gene are MNHNY and SVGAGI (reference sequence).

J is TRBJ2-5 and V is TRBV7-6; 10 bases are a match to TRBD1. The V and J ends lost 5 bases and 5 bases, in that order; junction bases with no gene match: 8. This CDR3 is 15 amino acids long. Looked up from germline, CDR1 is SGHVS and CDR2 is FNYEAQ. Written as DNA, the CDR3 is TGTGCCAGCAGCCTGAGGACAGGGGGATGGGAGACCCAGTACTTC. Protein sequence: CASSLRTGGWETQYF.

There are a few counts of this clonotype. The rearrangement links TRBV12-3 or TRBV12-4 to TRBJ1-2, with D possibly matching TRBD1 (6 bases). The CDR3 length is 14 residues. Deletions cut 6 bases from V and 8 bases from J, with 19 bases between. CDR3 nucleotides: TGTGCCAGCAGCCCACTGGGGGGGCGCGAGGGCTACACCTTC. Amino acid sequence: CASSPLGGREGYTF.